This is a list of T cell receptor beta chains from one sample in a study of T cells in Graves' hyperthyroidism and ophthalmopathy. TCRdb fed the multiplex PCR reads into MiXCR, producing one record per CDR3 protein. The table lists about 200,000 distinct CDR3 sequences, 17% of them singletons, with roughly 55% in the top ten. The sequenced sample was blood. The receptor source for this set is a woman aged 45 to 65 with Graves' hyperthyroidism. Both conserved end residues are part of each CDR3. The D gene is left open where the match is weak. Not every row has a clone size; where given, it reads once, few, many or a size class.

j_call d_call v_call clone_size cdr3_nt cdr3_aa
TRBJ2-5 TRBD2 TRBV4-1 - TGCGCCAGCAGCCCTCATCCATCTAGCGGACAAGAGACCCAGTACTTC CASSPHPSSGQETQYF
TRBJ2-1 - TRBV28 many TGTGCCACCCCAGGGTTCTCCAATGAGCAGTTCTTC CATPGFSNEQFF
TRBJ1-1 - TRBV2 - TGTGCCAGCAGTGTACAAGTTATCACTGAAGCTTTCTTT CASSVQVITEAFF
TRBJ2-1 TRBD1 TRBV20-1 few TGCAGTGCTCCCCGGACAGGGGTCAATGAGCAGTTCTTC CSAPRTGVNEQFF
TRBJ2-1 TRBD2 TRBV24-1 many TGTGCCACCAGTGTTACTAGCGGGGGTTTCTCCTACAATGAGCAGTTCTTC CATSVTSGGFSYNEQFF
TRBJ1-5 TRBD1 TRBV5-8 few TGTGCCAGCAGCTCGCTTTCAGGGGGCCAGCCCCAGCATTTT CASSSLSGGQPQHF
TRBJ2-1 - TRBV20-1 - TGCAGTGCTAGAGAAAGCTGGCCCATAAGATCGGATGAGCAGTTCTTC CSARESWPIRSDEQFF
TRBJ2-1 TRBD2 TRBV27 - TGTGCCAGCAGTCAAACTAGCGGATACTACAATGAGCAGTTCTTC CASSQTSGYYNEQFF
TRBJ2-5 TRBD1 TRBV29-1 - TGCAGCGTTGAAGTTGAAGGACAGGGGGGGGCCGTCGCCCAGTACTTC CSVEVEGQGGAVAQYF
TRBJ1-4 - TRBV20-1 many TGCAGTGCTAGAGCCAGCAGTAATGAAAAACTGTTTTTT CSARASSNEKLFF